The source of this T cell receptor (beta chain) is a study of T cells expressing NK-cell markers. Whole-study findings and limits: Leadership of the CD3+CD56-NKG2C+ fraction also belonged to these clonotypes in a handful of donors.

For each CDR3 protein, TCRdb gives one entry from its re-call of the 5' RACE reads, without DNA. This sample contains roughly 420,000 distinct CDR3 sequences. The CDR3 sequence is 15 residues long. Germline V gene data show CDR1 as DFQATT and CDR2 as SNEGSKA (reference sequence). Concerning this clonotype itself: Its antigen is still unknown.

The sequencing input was blood T cells: a sorted CD56 or NKG2C T cell subset, CD4+ or CD8+ T cells, or bulk PBMC T cells (not recorded which). The chain combines TRBV20-1 with TRBJ2-7; TCRdb's assignment of TRBD2 cannot be checked, as there is no DNA. This TCR was sampled from a woman between 18 and 69 years old in good health. CDR3 loop: CSASGTSGTAYEQYF.